Each of the 9 T cell receptor beta chains below was sequenced from the same sample in a study of beta chain features in type 1 diabetes. Study conclusions and caveats: Shorter TCRB CDR3s, moderately but significantly so, were found in Type 1 diabetes patients in all four CD4+ subsets.

The whole isolated RNA underwent reverse transcription, so sequencing captured expressed TCRB transcripts. The table came from immunoSEQ multiplex PCR; TCRdb's copy has only in-frame clones and leaves some out. The repertoire holds roughly 50,000 clones, with about 50% as singletons. These receptors have no known antigen. The sample consisted of Tregs from blood. The receptors were gathered from a woman in her forties with type 1 diabetes.

The V and J genes are TRBV13 and TRBJ1-2; 12 bases are shared with TRBD1. Trimming at V came to 3 bases and at J to 4 bases, leaving 6 bases not matched to a gene. The V gene's germline CDR1 is PRHDT and CDR2 FYEKMQ (reference sequence). The CDR3 consists of 16 residues. The CDR3: CASSFRDRGPSYGYTF. The CDR3 DNA is TGTGCCAGCAGCTTCCGGGACAGGGGGCCAAGCTATGGCTACACCTTC.

This rearrangement joins TRBV19 to TRBJ1-1; 7 bases match TRBD1. The V and J ends lost 11 bases and 10 bases, in that order; junction bases with no gene match: 16. Germline V gives CDR1 LNHDA, CDR2 SQIVND (reference sequence). This CDR3 has 13 residues. Here the CDR3 reads CACRDDRAAGAFF. DNA for the CDR3: TGTGCCTGCCGCGACGACAGGGCGGCGGGAGCTTTCTTT.

This chain links TRBV5-1 with TRBJ2-1, with no clear D. The CDR3 contains 14 residues. Germline V lookup: CDR1 SGHRS, CDR2 YFSETQ. The V gene lost 6 bases and the J gene lost 4 bases, with 14 bases spanning the gap. The CDR3 bases are TGCGCCAGCACTACCGTATCACAGTACAATGAGCAGTTCTTC. Translated, it gives CASTTVSQYNEQFF.

This clone appeared a few times. This sequence joins TRBV23-1 and TRBJ2-7; D might be TRBD2 (6 bases). TRBV23-1 is annotated as an ORF whose role is uncertain. The V end was cut by 4 bases, the J end by 4 bases, with 17 bases between. The CDR3 has 15 residues. The CDR3 is CASSLVADNGYEQYF. The CDR3 DNA follows: TGCGCCAGCAGTCTAGTAGCGGACAATGGGTACGAGCAGTACTTC.

This sequence joins TRBV4-1 and TRBJ1-1, with 7 bases lining up with TRBD1. The CDR3 runs to 14 residues. Trimming at V came to 3 bases and at J to 4 bases, leaving 5 bases not matched to a gene. Germline CDR1 MGHRA, CDR2 YSYEKL. CDR3 in DNA: TGCGCCAGCAGCCAGGCGACAGGGAGCACTGAAGCTTTCTTT. This codes for CASSQATGSTEAFF.

The chain combines TRBV7-2 with TRBJ2-3; TRBD1 is a possible D gene (7 bases). The CDR3 sequence is 14 residues long. V dropped 5 bases and J dropped 4 bases, with 13 bases sitting between them. CDR1 is SGHTA and CDR2 is FQGNSA in the germline V gene. The CDR3 bases are TGTGCCAGCAGCCAGGGGGGAGTTTCAGATACGCAGTATTTT. Translated: CASSQGGVSDTQYF.

The chain joins TRBV10-3 to TRBJ1-1; D is unclear. V was trimmed by 0 bases and J by 0 bases, leaving 11 bases between them. The CDR3 length is 16 residues. CDR1 is ENHRY and CDR2 is SYGVKD in the germline V gene. The CDR3 sequence is CAISESLGDLNTEAFF. The CDR3, as DNA: TGTGCCATCAGTGAGTCTCTAGGAGACTTGAACACTGAAGCTTTCTTT.

The V gene is TRBV6-5, the J gene TRBJ1-4; D perhaps matches TRBD1 (5 bases). With 7 bases removed from V and 7 bases from J, the gap between germline ends came to 13 bases. The CDR3 has 13 residues. In germline, CDR1 is MNHEY, CDR2 SVGAGI. The CDR3 nucleotides read TGTGCCAGCAAACGGGGGGATGGTGAAAAACTGTTTTTT. Translated, it gives CASKRGDGEKLFF.

The chain recombines TRBV7-2 with TRBJ2-4, with 9 positions matching TRBD2. Germline CDR1 and CDR2: SGHTA and FQGNSA. This CDR3 has 19 amino acids. V was clipped by 5 bases and J by 0 bases; unmatched bases: 14. The CDR3 DNA is TGTGCCAGCAGCAAAGGAGGAGACTCAGCGGGAGGAGCCAAAAACATTCAGTACTTC. It encodes CASSKGGDSAGGAKNIQYF.